A selection of T cell receptor beta chains follows, all from one sample in a study of blood T cell repertoires in COVID-19. Assay used: immunoSEQ multiplex PCR; TCRdb lists only in-frame clones, some missing. In the table there are some 95,000 clones, about 80% of which are singletons. What was sequenced was peripheral blood. The receptors here all came from a man between 70 and 80 years old with acute or convalescent COVID-19. CDR3s include the opening cysteine and the closing phenylalanine or tryptophan. Each record gives: V gene, D gene, clone size, J gene, CDR3 protein, CDR3 DNA. The D gene is left open where the match is weak. The size entry is marked missing in some rows and otherwise reads once, few, many or a size class.

>TRBV15|-|once|TRBJ2-7
CATSRDALVTEQYF
TGTGCCACCAGCAGAGATGCACTAGTTACCGAGCAGTACTTC
>TRBV28|TRBD1|-|TRBJ2-5
CASSHGQGGETQYF
TGTGCCAGCAGTCATGGACAGGGGGGGGAGACCCAGTACTTC
>TRBV3-1/TRBV3-2|TRBD2|once|TRBJ2-1
CASSQGKASGRTSYNEQFF
TGTGCCAGCAGCCAAGGAAAAGCTAGCGGGAGGACGTCCTACAATGAGCAGTTCTTC
>TRBV15|-|-|TRBJ1-3
CATSRGTGSGNTIYF
TGTGCCACCAGCAGAGGAACAGGGTCTGGAAACACCATATATTTT
>TRBV29-1|-|-|TRBJ2-1
CSVEDIWPGGWEQFF
TGCAGCGTTGAAGATATTTGGCCAGGAGGGTGGGAGCAGTTCTTC
>TRBV2|-|-|TRBJ1-3
CASTGSLAGNTIYF
TGTGCCAGCACGGGATCTCTGGCTGGAAACACCATATATTTT
>TRBV29-1|-|once|TRBJ2-7
CSVGETYEQYF
TGCAGCGTTGGAGAGACATACGAGCAGTACTTC
>TRBV6-5|TRBD1|-|TRBJ1-5
CASGRDRDQPQHF
TGTGCCAGCGGCCGGGACAGGGATCAGCCCCAGCATTTT
>TRBV9|-|few|TRBJ2-3
CASQTGTDTQYF
TGTGCCAGCCAAACAGGGACAGATACGCAGTATTTT
>TRBV7-9|TRBD2|once|TRBJ2-7
CASKEASGIHEQYF
TGTGCCAGCAAAGAGGCTAGCGGGATCCACGAGCAGTACTTC
>TRBV11-2|-|-|TRBJ1-2
CASSSQGTGNYGYTF
TGTGCCAGCAGCTCACAGGGCACCGGGAACTATGGCTACACCTTC
>TRBV12-5|TRBD1|few|TRBJ2-7
CASGLVDSGFPGQGISYEQYF
TGTGCTAGTGGTTTGGTCGACTCCGGATTTCCGGGACAGGGGATTTCCTACGAGCAGTACTTC
>TRBV5-1|TRBD2|-|TRBJ2-1
CASSPAQGGVSIDEQFF
TGCGCCAGCAGCCCCGCCCAGGGAGGGGTTAGTATCGATGAGCAGTTCTTC
>TRBV9|-|-|TRBJ1-6
CASSVSISLTGMDSPLHF
TGTGCCAGCAGCGTCTCCATATCCCTCACAGGGATGGATTCACCCCTCCACTTT
>TRBV2|-|-|TRBJ1-6
CASSTETGVTLHF
TGTGCCAGCAGTACCGAGACAGGCGTTACCCTCCACTTT
>TRBV7-9|TRBD1|-|TRBJ2-7
CASSPTDRGYYEQYF
TGTGCCAGCAGCCCGACCGACAGGGGTTATTACGAGCAGTACTTC
>TRBV24-1|TRBD2|-|TRBJ2-1
CATVDGRGRNEQFF
TGTGCCACCGTCGACGGGAGGGGTAGGAATGAGCAGTTCTTC
>TRBV18|-|-|TRBJ1-5
CASSPDGVNQPQHF
TGTGCCAGCTCACCCGACGGAGTTAATCAGCCCCAGCATTTT
>TRBV7-7|-|-|TRBJ2-3
CASSLVGSGDTQYF
TGTGCTAGCAGCTTAGTCGGGTCTGGAGATACGCAGTATTTT
>TRBV9|-|-|TRBJ1-4
CASSQTGRGATNEKLFF
TGTGCCAGCAGCCAGACCGGGCGGGGTGCAACTAATGAAAAACTGTTTTTT
>TRBV7-8|TRBD2|once|TRBJ2-3
CASSPPTSTSGRARNTQYF
TGTGCCAGCAGCCCCCCCACGAGTACTAGCGGGAGGGCCCGAAATACGCAGTATTTT
>TRBV28|-|-|TRBJ2-2
CASSLWALGELFF
TGTGCCAGCAGTTTATGGGCCCTCGGGGAGCTGTTTTTT
>TRBV28|-|-|TRBJ1-2
CASRQVTFSGYTF
TGTGCCAGCAGACAAGTTACGTTTAGCGGCTACACCTTC
>TRBV20-1|TRBD2|few|TRBJ2-1
CSASVSGSGWDEQFF
TGCAGTGCTAGTGTTAGCGGGAGCGGGTGGGATGAGCAGTTCTTC
>TRBV19|TRBD1|-|TRBJ2-7
CARDGTGGPSYEQYF
TGTGCCAGGGATGGGACAGGGGGGCCCTCCTACGAGCAGTACTTC
>TRBV11-2|TRBD2|few|TRBJ2-2
CASRPGLLSGELFF
TGTGCCAGCAGGCCGGGACTACTGTCCGGGGAGCTGTTTTTT
>TRBV29-1|TRBD2|-|TRBJ2-2
CSVGTDVGLNTGELFF
TGCAGCGTAGGAACGGATGTGGGACTAAACACCGGGGAGCTGTTTTTT
>TRBV9|-|-|TRBJ1-3
CASSSSTDMSSGNTIYF
TGTGCCAGCAGCTCTTCGACAGACATGAGCTCTGGAAACACCATATATTTT
>TRBV7-3|TRBD2|-|TRBJ2-3
CASSFRSTSGKSTDTQYF
TGTGCCAGCAGCTTCCGTTCGACTAGCGGGAAGAGCACAGATACGCAGTATTTT
>TRBV5-1|TRBD1|-|TRBJ1-1
CASTQTGGNTEAFF
TGCGCCAGCACCCAAACAGGGGGGAACACTGAAGCTTTCTTT
>TRBV11-3|-|-|TRBJ2-1
CASSPIGELGNEQFF
TGTGCCAGCAGCCCCATCGGAGAGCTCGGCAATGAGCAGTTCTTC
>TRBV2|-|once|TRBJ2-5
CASSQGLQETQYF
TGTGCCAGCAGTCAGGGGCTGCAAGAGACCCAGTACTTC
>TRBV2|-|few|TRBJ2-7
CASSKGEEYEQYF
TGTGCCAGCAGCAAGGGAGAGGAATACGAGCAGTACTTC
>TRBV5-1|-|-|TRBJ1-5
CASSLEGVGQPQHF
TGCGCCAGCAGCTTGGAGGGGGTGGGTCAGCCCCAGCATTTT
>TRBV28|-|-|TRBJ1-2
CASSSDGYTF
TGTGCCAGCAGTTCCGATGGCTACACCTTC
>TRBV3-1/TRBV3-2|-|-|TRBJ1-5
CASSQGGRGQPQHF
TGTGCCAGCAGCCAAGGGGGGCGCGGGCAGCCCCAGCATTTT
>TRBV24-1|TRBD2|-|TRBJ2-1
CATSDPGGWHEQFF
TGTGCCACCAGTGACCCGGGGGGTTGGCATGAGCAGTTCTTC